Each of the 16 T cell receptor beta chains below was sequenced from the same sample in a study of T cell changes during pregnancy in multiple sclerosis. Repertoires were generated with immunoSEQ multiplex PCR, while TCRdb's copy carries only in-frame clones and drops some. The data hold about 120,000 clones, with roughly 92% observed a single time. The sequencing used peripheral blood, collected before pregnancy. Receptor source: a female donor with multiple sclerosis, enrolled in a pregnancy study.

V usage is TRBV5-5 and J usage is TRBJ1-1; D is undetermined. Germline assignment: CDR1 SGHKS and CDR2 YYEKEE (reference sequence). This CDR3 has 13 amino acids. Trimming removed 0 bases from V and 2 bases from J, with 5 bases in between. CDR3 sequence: CASSLGLNTEAFF. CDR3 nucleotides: TGTGCCAGCAGCTTGGGTCTTAACACTGAAGCTTTCTTT.

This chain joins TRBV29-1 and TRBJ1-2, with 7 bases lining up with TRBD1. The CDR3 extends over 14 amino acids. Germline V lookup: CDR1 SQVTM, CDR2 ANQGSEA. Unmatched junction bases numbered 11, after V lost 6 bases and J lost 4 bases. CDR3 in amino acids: CSVDQIGTAYGYTF. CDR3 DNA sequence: TGCAGCGTCGACCAAATCGGGACAGCCTATGGCTACACCTTC.

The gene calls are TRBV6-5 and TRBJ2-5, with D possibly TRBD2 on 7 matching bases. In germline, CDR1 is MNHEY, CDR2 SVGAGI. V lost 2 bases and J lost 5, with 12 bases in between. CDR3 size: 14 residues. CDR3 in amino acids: CASSYGGARETQYF. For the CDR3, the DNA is TGTGCCAGCAGTTACGGGGGGGCTCGGGAGACCCAGTACTTC.

CDR3 residues: CASSFQVNTEAFF. Here the CDR3 DNA reads TGTGCCAGCAGCTTCCAGGTAAACACTGAAGCTTTCTTT. The chain uses TRBV5-4 and TRBJ1-1, with D unclear. V was trimmed by 2 bases and J by 2 bases, leaving 7 bases between them. The CDR3 consists of 13 residues. Germline assignment: CDR1 SGHNT and CDR2 YYREEE (reference sequence).

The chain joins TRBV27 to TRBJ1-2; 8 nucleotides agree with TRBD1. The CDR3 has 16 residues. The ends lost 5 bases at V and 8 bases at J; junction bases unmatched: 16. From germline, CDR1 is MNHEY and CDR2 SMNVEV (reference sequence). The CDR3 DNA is TGTGCCAGCAGTCCCTACCTAGGACAGGGCTTGGGAGGCTACACCTTC. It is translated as CASSPYLGQGLGGYTF.

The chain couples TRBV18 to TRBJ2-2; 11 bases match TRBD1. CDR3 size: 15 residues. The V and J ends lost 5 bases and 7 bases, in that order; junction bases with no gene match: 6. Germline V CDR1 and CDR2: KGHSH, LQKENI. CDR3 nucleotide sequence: TGTGCCAGCTCAACTGGACAGGGGGCCGGCGGGGAGCTGTTTTTT. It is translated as CASSTGQGAGGELFF. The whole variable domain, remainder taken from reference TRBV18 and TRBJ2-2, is NAGVMQNPRHLVRRRGQEARLRCSPMKGHSHVYWYRQLPEEGLKFMVYLQKENIIDESGMPKERFSAEFPKEGPSILRIQQVVRGDSAAYFCASSTGQGAGGELFFGEGSRLTVL.

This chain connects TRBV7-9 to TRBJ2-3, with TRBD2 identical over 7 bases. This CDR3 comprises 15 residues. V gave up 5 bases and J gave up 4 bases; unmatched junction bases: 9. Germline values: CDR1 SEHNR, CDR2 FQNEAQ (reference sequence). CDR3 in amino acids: CASSRPRRGADTQYF. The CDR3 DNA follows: TGTGCCAGCAGCCGCCCGAGACGGGGGGCAGATACGCAGTATTTT.

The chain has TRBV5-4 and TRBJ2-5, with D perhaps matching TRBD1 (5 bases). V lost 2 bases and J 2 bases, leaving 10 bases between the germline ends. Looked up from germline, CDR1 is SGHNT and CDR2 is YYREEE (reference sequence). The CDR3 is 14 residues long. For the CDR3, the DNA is TGTGCCAGCAGCTTTATAGGGGCTCAAGAGACCCAGTACTTC. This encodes CASSFIGAQETQYF.

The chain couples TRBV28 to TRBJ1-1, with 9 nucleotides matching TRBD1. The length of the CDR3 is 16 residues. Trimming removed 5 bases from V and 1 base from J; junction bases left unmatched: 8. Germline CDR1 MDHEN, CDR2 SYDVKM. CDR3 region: CASSRQGGVRNTEAFF. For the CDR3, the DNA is TGTGCCAGCAGTAGACAGGGGGGGGTAAGGAACACTGAAGCTTTCTTT.

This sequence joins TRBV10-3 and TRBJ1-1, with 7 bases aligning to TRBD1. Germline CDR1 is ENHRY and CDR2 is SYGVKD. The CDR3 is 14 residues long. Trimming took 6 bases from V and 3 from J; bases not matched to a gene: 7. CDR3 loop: CAIRERQGDTEAFF. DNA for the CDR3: TGTGCCATCAGAGAGCGACAGGGCGACACTGAAGCTTTCTTT.

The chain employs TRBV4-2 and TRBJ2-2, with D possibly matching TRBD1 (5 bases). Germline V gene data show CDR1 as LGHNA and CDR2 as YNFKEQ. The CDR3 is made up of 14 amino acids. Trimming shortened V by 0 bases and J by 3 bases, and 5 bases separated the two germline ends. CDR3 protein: CASSQDRDTGELFF. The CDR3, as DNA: TGTGCCAGCAGCCAAGACAGGGACACCGGGGAGCTGTTTTTT.

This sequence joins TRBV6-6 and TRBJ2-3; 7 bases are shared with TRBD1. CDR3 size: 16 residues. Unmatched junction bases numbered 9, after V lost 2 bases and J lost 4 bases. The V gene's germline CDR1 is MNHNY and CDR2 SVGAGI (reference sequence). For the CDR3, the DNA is TGTGCCAGCAGTTACAGTAAGGGGGCTGGAGCAGATACGCAGTATTTT. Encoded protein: CASSYSKGAGADTQYF.

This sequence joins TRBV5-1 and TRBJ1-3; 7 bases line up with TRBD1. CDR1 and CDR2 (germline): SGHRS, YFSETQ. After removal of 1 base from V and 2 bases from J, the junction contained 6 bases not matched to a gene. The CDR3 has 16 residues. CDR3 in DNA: TGCGCCAGCAGCTTGAGGCAGACAGGGACTGGAAACACCATATATTTT. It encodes CASSLRQTGTGNTIYF.

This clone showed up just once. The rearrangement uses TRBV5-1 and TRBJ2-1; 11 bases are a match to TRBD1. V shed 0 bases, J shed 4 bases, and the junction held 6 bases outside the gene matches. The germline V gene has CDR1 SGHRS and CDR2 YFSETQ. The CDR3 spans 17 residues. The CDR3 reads CASSLVGGQGGYNEQFF. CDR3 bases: TGCGCCAGCAGCTTGGTAGGGGGACAGGGGGGATACAATGAGCAGTTCTTC.

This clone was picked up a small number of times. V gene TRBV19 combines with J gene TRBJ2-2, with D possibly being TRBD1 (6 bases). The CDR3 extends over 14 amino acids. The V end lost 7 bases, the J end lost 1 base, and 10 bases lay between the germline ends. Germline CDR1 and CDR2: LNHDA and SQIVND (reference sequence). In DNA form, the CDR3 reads TGTGCCAGTAAACTGGGACAGAACACCGGGGAGCTGTTTTTT. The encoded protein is CASKLGQNTGELFF.

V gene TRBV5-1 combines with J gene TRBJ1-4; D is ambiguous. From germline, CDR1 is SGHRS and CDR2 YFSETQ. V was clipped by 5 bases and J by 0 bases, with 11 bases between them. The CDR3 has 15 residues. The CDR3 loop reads CASRGDGATNEKLFF. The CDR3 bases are TGCGCCAGCAGAGGTGACGGGGCAACTAATGAAAAACTGTTTTTT.